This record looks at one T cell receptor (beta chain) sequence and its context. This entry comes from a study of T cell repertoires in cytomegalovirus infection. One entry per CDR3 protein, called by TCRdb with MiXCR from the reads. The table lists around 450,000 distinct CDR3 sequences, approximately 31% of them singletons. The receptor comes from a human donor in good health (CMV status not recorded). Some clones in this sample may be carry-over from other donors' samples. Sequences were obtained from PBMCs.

CDR3 in amino acids: CSISAGQGKGQPQHF. In DNA form, the CDR3 reads TGTTCCATCAGCGCGGGACAGGGGAAGGGACAGCCCCAGCATTTT. The chain employs TRBV7-2 and TRBJ1-5, with 10 bases identical to TRBD1. Germline assignment: CDR1 SGHTA and CDR2 FQGNSA. The CDR3 is 15 amino acids.